These 30 T cell receptor beta chains were sequenced from one sample in a study of early T cells in non-severe SARS-CoV-2 infection. TCRdb ran MiXCR on the 5' RACE reads and lists one entry per CDR3 protein. The sample yields roughly 27,000 distinct CDR3 sequences, about 4.4% seen once. Sequenced input: whole blood. Every receptor here comes from an adult who was a healthcare worker with PCR-confirmed SARS-CoV-2 infection or an uninfected control (not recorded which).

In its sample, this clonotype was seen many times. The chain links TRBV20-1 to TRBJ2-5; TRBD2 aligns across 7 bases. The CDR3 has 15 residues. CDR1 and CDR2 from the germline V gene are DFQATT and SNEGSKA (reference sequence). V lost 0 bases and J lost 5; bases outside the gene matches: 9. DNA of the CDR3: TGCAGTGCTAGAGATCGGCTGCGGGGGTTCGAGACCCAGTACTTC. It yields the protein CSARDRLRGFETQYF.

This clonotype was seen repeatedly, ten times or more. The chain couples TRBV6-5 to TRBJ1-1; no firm D call. CDR3 length equals 12 residues. Germline V gene data show CDR1 as MNHEY and CDR2 as SVGAGI. The V end lost 6 bases, the J end lost 7 bases, and 12 bases lay between the germline ends. The CDR3 coding sequence is TGTGCCAGCAGCCGAAGGGCGGATGAAGCTTTCTTT. Its protein product is CASSRRADEAFF.

This clonotype was recorded at least ten times. The chain links TRBV29-1 to TRBJ2-7; no definite D call. The germline V and J ends were trimmed by 4 bases and 6 bases, with 16 bases remaining between them. The germline V gene has CDR1 SQVTM and CDR2 ANQGSEA. The CDR3 is made up of 13 amino acids. The CDR3 protein is CSVVDSTPGEQYF. The DNA for the CDR3 is TGCAGCGTTGTTGACTCCACCCCAGGCGAGCAGTACTTC.

The chain joins TRBV28 to TRBJ2-3; 9 nucleotides align to TRBD2. The CDR3 length is 15 residues. V dropped 6 bases and J dropped 0; count of bases not matched to a gene: 4. Germline assignment: CDR1 MDHEN and CDR2 SYDVKM. The CDR3 region is CASSPSGASTDTQYF. In DNA form, the CDR3 reads TGTGCCAGCAGCCCTAGCGGGGCTAGCACAGATACGCAGTATTTT.

This clonotype has only a few counts. The V and J genes are TRBV7-9 and TRBJ1-1; tentatively, D is TRBD1 (6 bases). V dropped 5 bases and J dropped 2 bases, with 9 bases sitting between them. This CDR3 has 13 amino acids. Per germline, CDR1 SEHNR and CDR2 FQNEAQ (reference sequence). CDR3 sequence reads: CASSLDSNTEAFF. DNA of the CDR3: TGTGCCAGCAGCCTGGACAGCAACACTGAAGCTTTCTTT. Drawing the rest from reference TRBV7-9 and TRBJ1-1, the complete variable domain is DTGVSQNPRHKITKRGQNVTFRCDPISEHNRLYWYRQTLGQGPEFLTYFQNEAQLEKSRLLSDRFSAERPKGSFSTLEIQRTEQGDSAMYLCASSLDSNTEAFFGQGTRLTVV.

This clonotype was seen many times. The chain carries TRBV7-6 and TRBJ2-7; D not certain. V lost 2 bases and J 2 bases, leaving 13 bases between the germline ends. This CDR3 contains 15 residues. Looked up from germline, CDR1 is SGHVS and CDR2 is FNYEAQ. CDR3 sequence: CASSLKVTATYEQYF. CDR3 DNA sequence: TGTGCCAGCAGCTTAAAGGTGACGGCGACCTACGAGCAGTACTTC.

This clonotype has just a few counts. V gene TRBV11-2 combines with J gene TRBJ2-5; D remains ambiguous. The CDR3 consists of 13 residues. V lost 3 bases to trimming and J lost 5 bases, with 10 bases between them. The germline CDR1 and CDR2 sequences are SGHAT and FQNNGV. CDR3 sequence: CASSFSGLETQYF. The CDR3 DNA reads as TGTGCCAGCAGCTTCTCAGGCTTGGAGACCCAGTACTTC.

This clonotype has a count of ten or more. The chain is built from TRBV25-1 and TRBJ2-7, with TRBD2 as a possible D gene (5 bases). Germline CDR1 reads MGHDK; CDR2 reads SYGVNS. Trimming took off 3 bases at V and 2 bases at J, with 14 bases between the two ends. The CDR3 covers 15 residues. The CDR3 DNA is TGTGCCAGCAGTGACCCTCGGGATCCGCCCTACGAGCAGTACTTC. Translated, it gives CASSDPRDPPYEQYF.

J is TRBJ1-1 and V is TRBV10-3; D is undetermined. V was trimmed by 2 bases and J by 4 bases, leaving 8 bases between them. Germline loops: CDR1 ENHRY, CDR2 SYGVKD. This CDR3 has 13 amino acids. The CDR3 DNA reads as TGTGCCATCAGTGAGAGTCACCGCACTGAAGCTTTCTTT. Translation: CAISESHRTEAFF.

The rearrangement links TRBV4-1 to TRBJ1-2; possible D gene TRBD1, 5 bases. V was shortened by 0 bases and J by 7 bases, with 12 bases between the two germline ends. The CDR3 consists of 14 residues. Per the germline V gene, CDR1 is MGHRA and CDR2 is YSYEKL. The DNA of the CDR3 is TGCGCCAGCAGCCAAGAGAGCAGGGACCGTGGCTACACCTTC. Translated: CASSQESRDRGYTF.

This clonotype was seen more than once but under ten times. This chain connects TRBV21-1 to TRBJ2-5. TRBV21-1 is termed a pseudogene. The CDR3 length is 15 residues. CDR3 protein: CASSSRLIGRGTQYF. DNA for the CDR3: TGTGCCAGCAGCTCGCGGCTGATCGGCCGCGGGACCCAGTACTTC.

In this sample, this clonotype turned up many times. The chain joins TRBV7-6 to TRBJ2-2; unclear D gene. The V end was cut by 5 bases, the J end by 4 bases, with 14 bases between. The CDR3 is 15 residues long. Germline V gene lookup returns CDR1 SGHVS and CDR2 FNYEAQ. This chain's CDR3 is CASSPRVGSTGELFF. Here the CDR3 DNA reads TGTGCCAGCAGCCCAAGGGTTGGATCCACCGGGGAGCTGTTTTTT.

The chain has TRBV28 and TRBJ2-7; 8 bases fit TRBD1. Germline assignment: CDR1 MDHEN and CDR2 SYDVKM. The CDR3 runs 14 residues. The V segment lost 1 base and the J segment 4 bases; nucleotides outside the gene matches: 3. DNA for the CDR3: TGTGCCAGCAGTTTATTGGACAGGGTTTACGAGCAGTACTTC. Protein product: CASSLLDRVYEQYF.

This clonotype was recorded many times. The J gene is TRBJ2-7, the V gene TRBV12-5, with no clear D. This CDR3 has 15 amino acids. In germline, CDR1 is LGHNT, CDR2 FRNRAP. Trimming shortened V by 5 bases and J by 0 bases, and 14 bases separated the two germline ends. The DNA of the CDR3 is TGTGCTAGTGGTCCCAGTACGCGGTCCTCCTACGAGCAGTACTTC. This codes for CASGPSTRSSYEQYF.

In this sample, this clonotype turned up many times. This rearrangement joins TRBV10-3 to TRBJ2-5; perhaps TRBD2 as D (6 bases). The length of the CDR3 is 15 residues. Germline V lookup: CDR1 ENHRY, CDR2 SYGVKD. Between the trimmed V and J ends, which lost 6 bases and 3 bases, there was a span of 17 bases. CDR3 loop: CAISGGASREETQYF. CDR3 nucleotide sequence: TGTGCCATCAGCGGCGGGGCTAGCAGAGAAGAGACCCAGTACTTC.

This clonotype has at least ten counts. The chain couples TRBV27 to TRBJ2-4; TRBD1 matches 8 bases. With 3 bases clipped from V and 1 base from J, the junction kept 5 bases outside the gene matches. CDR1 and CDR2 from the germline V gene are MNHEY and SMNVEV (reference sequence). CDR3 length: 16 residues. This CDR3 is CASSFDRGMAKNIQYF. In DNA, the CDR3 is TGTGCCAGCAGTTTTGACAGGGGTATGGCCAAAAACATTCAGTACTTC.

The count of this clonotype is one. One junction end disagrees with the germline gene, perhaps due to a read error. The CDR3 nucleotides read TGCGCCAGCAGCTTGGCCCAGGTTAGCGTATCTAGCACAGATACGCGGTATTTT. Translated: CASSLAQVSVSSTDTRYF. The V call is TRBV5-1, the J call TRBJ2-3; perhaps TRBD2 as D (5 bases). Germline CDR1 is SGHRS and CDR2 is YFSETQ. This CDR3 has 18 residues.

The chain has TRBV18 and TRBJ2-1, with 7 positions matching TRBD1. The CDR3 length is 15 residues. J lost 6 bases, V lost 3 bases, and 8 bases had no gene match. The germline CDR1 and CDR2 sequences are KGHSH and LQKENI. The CDR3 is CASSPDRMPVNEQFF. CDR3 DNA sequence: TGTGCCAGCTCACCGGACAGGATGCCTGTCAATGAGCAGTTCTTC.

The sample holds many counts of this clonotype. V is TRBV7-3 and J is TRBJ2-3; 12 nucleotides agree with TRBD2. The V gene end was trimmed by 5 bases and the J gene end by 3 bases; junction bases not matched to a gene: 3. Germline-derived CDR1 and CDR2 are SGHTA and FQGTGA. The CDR3 is made up of 15 amino acids. The CDR3 coding sequence is TGTGCCAGCAGCCTAGCGGGAGGGAGGACAGATACGCAGTATTTT. Amino acid sequence: CASSLAGGRTDTQYF.

Ten or more counts support this clonotype. The chain carries TRBV20-1 and TRBJ2-7, with D possibly matching TRBD2 (5 bases). V was shortened by 1 base and J by 3 bases, with 13 bases between the two germline ends. Germline CDR1 reads DFQATT; CDR2 reads SNEGSKA (reference sequence). CDR3 length equals 14 residues. CDR3 region: CSARGFGEFYEQYF. The CDR3 region has the DNA TGCAGTGCTAGAGGATTTGGGGAGTTCTACGAGCAGTACTTC.

This clonotype showed up many times. The chain joins TRBV29-1 to TRBJ2-7; D remains unclear. V lost 0 bases and J 0 bases, leaving 6 bases between the germline ends. Germline V CDR1 and CDR2: SQVTM, ANQGSEA. CDR3 length equals 13 residues. The DNA of the CDR3 is TGCAGCGTTGAAGAAGAGAGCTCCTACGAGCAGTACTTC. It yields the protein CSVEEESSYEQYF.

This clonotype was seen repeatedly, ten times or more. The chain employs TRBV11-3 and TRBJ2-7, with 9 bases fitting TRBD1. The CDR3 loop spans 13 amino acids. Germline lookup yields CDR1 SGHNT and CDR2 YENEEA. After removal of 4 bases from V and 5 bases from J, the junction contained 3 bases not matched to a gene. The CDR3 DNA sequence: TGTGCCAGCAGCTCGGACAGGGGCAACGAGCAGTACTTC. It is translated as CASSSDRGNEQYF.

This clonotype was recorded many times. This chain's CDR3 is CAIGAGGTQPQHF. The CDR3 DNA reads TGTGCCATCGGGGCGGGGGGAACTCAGCCCCAGCATTTT. V and J are TRBV10-3 and TRBJ1-5; tentative D call: TRBD1 (5 bases). V was clipped by 8 bases and J by 6 bases, with 14 bases between them. The CDR3 loop spans 13 amino acids. Germline assignment: CDR1 ENHRY and CDR2 SYGVKD.

Ten or more counts support this clonotype. The chain combines TRBV20-1 with TRBJ2-3; the match to TRBD2 covers 12 bases. The V gene end was trimmed by 1 base and the J gene end by 2 bases; junction bases not matched to a gene: 7. Germline CDR1 DFQATT, CDR2 SNEGSKA (reference sequence). There are 17 residues in the CDR3. The CDR3 spells CSARVASGRADTDTQYF. The CDR3 DNA is TGCAGTGCTAGAGTTGCTAGCGGGAGGGCCGACACAGATACGCAGTATTTT.

Judged by abundance, this clonotype is medium-sized. The rearrangement uses TRBV30 and TRBJ2-1, with 7 bases aligning to TRBD1. V lost 1 base to trimming and J lost 5 bases; unmatched junction nucleotides: 5. The CDR3 spans 14 residues. The germline V gene encodes CDR1 GTSNPN and CDR2 SVGIG (reference sequence). The CDR3 coding sequence is TGTGCCTGGAGTGGGGGACAGCGAAACAATGAGCAGTTCTTC. Amino acids: CAWSGGQRNNEQFF.

The sample holds many counts of this clonotype. This rearrangement joins TRBV20-1 to TRBJ2-1, with D perhaps TRBD1 or TRBD2 (5 bases each). There are 15 residues in the CDR3. CDR1 is DFQATT, CDR2 SNEGSKA, per germline (reference sequence). V lost 6 bases and J lost 2, with 17 bases in between. The CDR3, as DNA: TGCAGTGCCCTCGTGGGGGAACTAGCCTACAATGAGCAGTTCTTC. Amino acids: CSALVGELAYNEQFF.

A few counts support this clonotype. The rearrangement uses TRBV7-6 and TRBJ2-5; the D call may be TRBD1 or TRBD2 (6 bases each). V gave up 5 bases and J gave up 5 bases, with 15 bases separating them. The CDR3 spans 14 residues. Germline values: CDR1 SGHVS, CDR2 FNYEAQ. The CDR3 coding sequence is TGTGCCAGCAGCCGAAGCGGAGGGGGGGAGACCCAGTACTTC. This codes for CASSRSGGGETQYF.

This clonotype came up many times. The rearrangement links TRBV6-2 or TRBV6-3 to TRBJ1-5; tentative D call: TRBD1 (6 bases). Between the trimmed V and J ends, which lost 8 bases and 3 bases, there was a span of 8 bases. CDR3 length: 12 residues. Germline V gives CDR1 MNHEY, CDR2 SVGEGT. DNA of the CDR3: TGTGCCAGCCGGGACACCAATCAGCCCCAGCATTTT. Translation gives CASRDTNQPQHF.

The sample holds many counts of this clonotype. The gene calls are TRBV11-2 and TRBJ2-3; 12 bases are shared with TRBD2. Germline V lookup: CDR1 SGHAT, CDR2 FQNNGV. V was clipped by 1 base and J by 3 bases; unmatched bases: 8. The CDR3 has 18 residues. The CDR3 spells CASSLVGSSGRGTDTQYF. CDR3 nucleotides: TGTGCCAGCAGCTTAGTAGGGTCTAGCGGGAGGGGGACAGATACGCAGTATTTT.

This clonotype was seen at least ten times. The rearrangement links TRBV10-3 to TRBJ2-1; D remains ambiguous. From germline, CDR1 is ENHRY and CDR2 SYGVKD. V was cut by 3 bases and J by 9 bases, with 6 bases left in between. CDR3 length equals 11 residues. The CDR3 reads CAISEWGEQFF. Here the CDR3 DNA reads TGTGCCATCAGTGAATGGGGTGAGCAGTTCTTC.